Listed below are T cell receptor beta chains from one sample, sequenced in a study of T-cell memory formation after mild COVID-19. MiXCR, run by TCRdb on the 5' RACE reads, gives a single entry per CDR3 protein. The table records roughly 450,000 distinct CDR3 sequences, over 15% of them present only once. The sequenced sample was PBMCs or a T cell subset sorted from them (not recorded which). The receptors here all came from an adult woman who had mild COVID-19 (a few samples of this study predate the infection). Cell type and time point are not known. CDR3s include the opening cysteine and the closing phenylalanine or tryptophan. A D gene is named only where the DNA matches it firmly. The listing skips clone size in some rows; elsewhere it reads once, few, many or a size class.

NA,TRBV3-1,TRBJ1-2,NA,CASSQFTAAGYGYTF,TGTGCCAGCAGCCAATTTACGGCAGCAGGGTATGGCTACACCTTC
NA,TRBV25-1,TRBJ1-2,few,CASSELQTRGRNGYTF,TGTGCCAGCAGTGAATTGCAGACCCGGGGGAGGAATGGCTACACCTTC
NA,TRBV11-3,TRBJ1-1,NA,CASRVVRNTEAFF,TGTGCCAGCAGAGTGGTTCGGAACACTGAAGCTTTCTTT
TRBD2,TRBV12-3/TRBV12-4,TRBJ2-1,many,CASSRSGSNNEQFF,TGTGCCAGCAGTCGCAGCGGGAGCAACAATGAGCAGTTCTTC
NA,TRBV10-3,TRBJ1-4,few,CAIQRQPREKLFF,TGTGCCATACAACGACAACCACGGGAAAAACTGTTTTTT
NA,TRBV24-1,TRBJ1-5,few,CATWLPRPQHF,TGTGCCACCTGGCTCCCTCGGCCCCAGCATTTT
NA,TRBV5-1,TRBJ1-1,many,CASSLGHSEAFF,TGCGCCAGCAGCTTGGGGCACTCCGAAGCTTTCTTT
NA,TRBV11-2,TRBJ2-3,NA,CASSYPGLTQYF,TGTGCCAGCAGCTACCCCGGCCTTACGCAGTATTTT
TRBD1,TRBV28,TRBJ1-1,NA,CASSTPGQGTEAFF,TGTGCCAGCAGTACACCGGGACAGGGAACTGAAGCTTTCTTT
NA,TRBV30,TRBJ1-1,NA,CAWRMNTEAFF,TGTGCCTGGAGGATGAACACTGAAGCTTTCTTT